Listed here are 3 T cell receptor beta chains from one sample, sequenced in a study of T cell changes during pregnancy in multiple sclerosis. The assay was immunoSEQ multiplex PCR, and TCRdb's table has in-frame clones only and misses some. Counted here are more than 45,000 clones, roughly 93% occurring once; the ten biggest clones make up around 4%. The input for sequencing was CD8+ T cells from peripheral blood mononuclear cells, taken in the second trimester of pregnancy. Source of these receptors: a female donor with multiple sclerosis, enrolled in a pregnancy study.

This clone appeared a single time. This sequence joins TRBV19 and TRBJ1-2; the D is unclear. Germline assignment: CDR1 LNHDA and CDR2 SQIVND (reference sequence). V lost 5 bases and J lost 2, with 9 bases in between. The CDR3 contains 13 residues. The CDR3 loop reads CASSVTSNYGYTF. CDR3 nucleotides: TGTGCCAGTAGTGTGACATCGAACTATGGCTACACCTTC.

The chain links TRBV27 to TRBJ1-1, with unresolved D. This CDR3 contains 14 residues. Germline CDR1 and CDR2: MNHEY and SMNVEV (reference sequence). Trimming took off 6 bases at V and 3 bases at J, with 14 bases between the two ends. The DNA of the CDR3 is TGTGCCAGCAGGCGGAGAAGGGAGGACACTGAAGCTTTCTTT. Translated: CASRRRREDTEAFF.

V and J are TRBV10-3 and TRBJ1-1; TRBD1 matches 8 bases. The CDR3 has 13 residues. Germline V lookup: CDR1 ENHRY, CDR2 SYGVKD. Losses at the gene ends were 6 bases for V and 5 bases for J; bases not matched to a gene: 5. The CDR3 region is CAIRTGEGTEAFF. CDR3 coding DNA: TGTGCCATCAGGACAGGGGAGGGGACTGAAGCTTTCTTT.